This TCR beta chain was obtained from a study of blood T cell repertoires in COVID-19. For the study at large: Researchers got acute and convalescent COVID-19 samples from the United States, Italy and Spain.

Germline V gives CDR1 MDHEN, CDR2 SYDVKM. The ends were cut back, 8 bases at V and 4 bases at J, with 11 bases in the middle. This CDR3 has 12 residues. Under the authors' procedure: The authors estimated nucleated cell counts from reference gene primer amplification. TCRdb's table, derived via immunoSEQ multiplex PCR, lists solely in-frame clones and lacks some. The V and J calls and the clone size are those of that table, but D and trimming were determined from the DNA. The sample includes 200,000 to 250,000 clones, just over 85% of them seen just once. This clone has more than one count but fewer than ten.

The chain links TRBV28 to TRBJ1-2; D may be TRBD1 (5 bases). Material for sequencing was peripheral blood. The sequence was collected from an older man with acute or convalescent COVID-19. DNA of the CDR3: TGTGCCAGCGCATGGGGCGGCTATGGCTACACCTTC. This translates into CASAWGGYGYTF.